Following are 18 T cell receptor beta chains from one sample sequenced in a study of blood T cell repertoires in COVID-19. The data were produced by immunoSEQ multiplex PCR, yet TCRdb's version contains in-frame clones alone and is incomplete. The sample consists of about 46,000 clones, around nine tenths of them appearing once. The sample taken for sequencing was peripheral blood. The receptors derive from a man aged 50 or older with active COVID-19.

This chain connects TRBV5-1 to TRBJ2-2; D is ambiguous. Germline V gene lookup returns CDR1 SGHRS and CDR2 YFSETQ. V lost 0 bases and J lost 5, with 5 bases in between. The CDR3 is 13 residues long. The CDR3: CASSLVITGELFF. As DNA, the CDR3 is TGCGCCAGCAGCTTGGTAATAACCGGGGAGCTGTTTTTT.

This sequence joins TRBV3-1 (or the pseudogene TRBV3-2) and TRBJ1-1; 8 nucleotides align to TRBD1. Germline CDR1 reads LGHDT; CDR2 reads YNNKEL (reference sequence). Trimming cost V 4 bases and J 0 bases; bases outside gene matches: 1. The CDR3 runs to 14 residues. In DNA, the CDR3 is TGTGCCAGCAGCCGGACAGGGATGAACACTGAAGCTTTCTTT. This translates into CASSRTGMNTEAFF.

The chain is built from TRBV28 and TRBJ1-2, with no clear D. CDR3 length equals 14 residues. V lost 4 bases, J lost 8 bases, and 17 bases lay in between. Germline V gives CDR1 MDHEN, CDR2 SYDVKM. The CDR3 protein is CASSYGVGIRGYTF. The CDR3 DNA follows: TGTGCCAGCAGTTACGGGGTGGGGATTCGGGGCTACACCTTC.

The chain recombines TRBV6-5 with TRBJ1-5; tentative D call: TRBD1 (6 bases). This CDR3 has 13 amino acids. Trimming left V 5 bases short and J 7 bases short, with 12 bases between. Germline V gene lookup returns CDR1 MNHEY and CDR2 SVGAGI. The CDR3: CASSQGLGQPQHF. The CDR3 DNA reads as TGTGCCAGCAGTCAGGGGTTGGGGCAGCCCCAGCATTTT.

The CDR3 spells CASSQVASGGYNEQFF. The CDR3 nucleotides read TGTGCCAGCAGCCAAGTGGCTAGCGGGGGGTATAATGAGCAGTTCTTC. This rearrangement joins TRBV4-2 to TRBJ2-1; 11 nucleotides line up with TRBD2. CDR1 and CDR2 from the germline V gene are LGHNA and YNFKEQ. CDR3 length: 16 residues. Unmatched junction bases numbered 6, after V lost 1 base and J lost 7 bases.

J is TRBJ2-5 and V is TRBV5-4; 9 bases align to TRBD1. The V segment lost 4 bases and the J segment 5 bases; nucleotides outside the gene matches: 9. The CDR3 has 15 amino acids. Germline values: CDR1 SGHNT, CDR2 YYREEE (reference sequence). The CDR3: CASSLQQGAGETQYF. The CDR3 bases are TGTGCCAGCAGCCTACAACAGGGGGCAGGGGAGACCCAGTACTTC.

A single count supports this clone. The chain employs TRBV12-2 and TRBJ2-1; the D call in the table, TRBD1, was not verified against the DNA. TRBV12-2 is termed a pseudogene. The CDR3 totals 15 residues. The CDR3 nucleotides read TGTGCAAGTCTGTGGTGGGCGAATCCATACAATGAGCAGTTCTTC. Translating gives CASLWWANPYNEQFF.

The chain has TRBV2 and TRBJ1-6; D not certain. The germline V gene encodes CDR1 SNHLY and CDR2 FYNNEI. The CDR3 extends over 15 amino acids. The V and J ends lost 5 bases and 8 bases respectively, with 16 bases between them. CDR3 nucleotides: TGTGCCAGCAGTCCAGAGGGATCCCAGTATTCACCCCTCCACTTT. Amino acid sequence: CASSPEGSQYSPLHF.

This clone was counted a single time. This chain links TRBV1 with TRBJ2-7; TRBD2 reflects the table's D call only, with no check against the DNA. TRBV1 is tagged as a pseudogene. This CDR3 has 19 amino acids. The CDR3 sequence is CTSSQERWSGGTSPYEQYF. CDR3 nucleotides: TGCACCAGCAGCCAAGAACGGTGGAGCGGGGGGACATCTCCCTACGAGCAGTACTTC.

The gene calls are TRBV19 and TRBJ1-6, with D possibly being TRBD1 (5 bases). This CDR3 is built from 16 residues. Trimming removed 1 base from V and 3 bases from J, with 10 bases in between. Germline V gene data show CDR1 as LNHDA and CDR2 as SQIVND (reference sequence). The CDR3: CASSIGSRDYNSPLHF. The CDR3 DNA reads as TGTGCCAGTAGTATAGGATCCAGGGACTATAATTCACCCCTCCACTTT.

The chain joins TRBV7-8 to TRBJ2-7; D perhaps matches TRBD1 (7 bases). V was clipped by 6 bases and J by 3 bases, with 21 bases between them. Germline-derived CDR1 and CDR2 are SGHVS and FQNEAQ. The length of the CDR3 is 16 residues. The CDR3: CASSRLGGAGSYEQYF. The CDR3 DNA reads TGTGCCAGCAGTCGCCTAGGGGGCGCCGGGAGCTACGAGCAGTACTTC. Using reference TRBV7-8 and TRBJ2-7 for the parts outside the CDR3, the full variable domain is GAGVSQSPRYKVAKRGQDVALRCDPISGHVSLFWYQQALGQGPEFLTYFQNEAQLDKSGLPSDRFFAERPEGSVSTLKIQRTQQEDSAVYLCASSRLGGAGSYEQYFGPGTRLTVT.

Here the CDR3 DNA reads TGCGCCAGCAGCTATATGAACACTGAAGCTTTCTTT. This encodes CASSYMNTEAFF. This chain links TRBV4-1 with TRBJ1-1, with D unclear. This CDR3 has 12 residues. Germline CDR1 and CDR2: MGHRA and YSYEKL. V was clipped by 5 bases and J by 0 bases, with 4 bases between them.

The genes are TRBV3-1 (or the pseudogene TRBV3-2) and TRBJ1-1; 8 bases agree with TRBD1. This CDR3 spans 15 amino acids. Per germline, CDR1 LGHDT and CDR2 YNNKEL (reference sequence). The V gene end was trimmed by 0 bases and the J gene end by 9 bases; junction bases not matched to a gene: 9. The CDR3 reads CASSQDYSAGGQAFF. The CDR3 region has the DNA TGTGCCAGCAGCCAAGATTATTCGGCAGGGGGCCAAGCTTTCTTT.

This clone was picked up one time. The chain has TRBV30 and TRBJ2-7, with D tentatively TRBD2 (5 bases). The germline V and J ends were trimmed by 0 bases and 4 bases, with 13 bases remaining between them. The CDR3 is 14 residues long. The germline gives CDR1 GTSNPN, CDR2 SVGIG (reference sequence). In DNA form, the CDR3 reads TGTGCCTGGAGTGTCACCCGGAGGAGGTACGAGCAGTACTTC. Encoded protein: CAWSVTRRRYEQYF.

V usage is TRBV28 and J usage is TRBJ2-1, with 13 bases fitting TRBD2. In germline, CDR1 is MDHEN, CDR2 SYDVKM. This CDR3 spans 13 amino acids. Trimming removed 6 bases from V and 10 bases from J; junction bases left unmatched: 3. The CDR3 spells CASRLAGGPEQFF. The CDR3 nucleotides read TGTGCCAGCAGACTAGCGGGAGGGCCCGAGCAGTTCTTC.

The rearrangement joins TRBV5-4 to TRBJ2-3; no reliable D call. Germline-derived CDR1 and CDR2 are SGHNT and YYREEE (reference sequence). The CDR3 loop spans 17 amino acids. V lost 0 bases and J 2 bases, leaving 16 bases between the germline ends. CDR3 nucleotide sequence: TGTGCCAGCAGCTTGGATTTGTCGGGTCCACCCACAGATACGCAGTATTTT. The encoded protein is CASSLDLSGPPTDTQYF.

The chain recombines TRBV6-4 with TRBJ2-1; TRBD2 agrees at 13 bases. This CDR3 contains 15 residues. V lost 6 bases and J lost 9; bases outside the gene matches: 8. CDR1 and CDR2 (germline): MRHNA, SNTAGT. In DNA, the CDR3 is TGTGCCAGCAGCCCACTAGCGGGGGGGCAAGGTGAGCAGTTCTTC. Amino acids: CASSPLAGGQGEQFF.

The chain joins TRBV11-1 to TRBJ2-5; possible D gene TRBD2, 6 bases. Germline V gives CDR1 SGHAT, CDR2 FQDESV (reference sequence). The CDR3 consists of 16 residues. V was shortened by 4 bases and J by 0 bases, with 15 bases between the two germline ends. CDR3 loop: CASSYRAGRYQETQYF. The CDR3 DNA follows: TGTGCCAGCAGCTACCGCGCGGGGAGATACCAAGAGACCCAGTACTTC.